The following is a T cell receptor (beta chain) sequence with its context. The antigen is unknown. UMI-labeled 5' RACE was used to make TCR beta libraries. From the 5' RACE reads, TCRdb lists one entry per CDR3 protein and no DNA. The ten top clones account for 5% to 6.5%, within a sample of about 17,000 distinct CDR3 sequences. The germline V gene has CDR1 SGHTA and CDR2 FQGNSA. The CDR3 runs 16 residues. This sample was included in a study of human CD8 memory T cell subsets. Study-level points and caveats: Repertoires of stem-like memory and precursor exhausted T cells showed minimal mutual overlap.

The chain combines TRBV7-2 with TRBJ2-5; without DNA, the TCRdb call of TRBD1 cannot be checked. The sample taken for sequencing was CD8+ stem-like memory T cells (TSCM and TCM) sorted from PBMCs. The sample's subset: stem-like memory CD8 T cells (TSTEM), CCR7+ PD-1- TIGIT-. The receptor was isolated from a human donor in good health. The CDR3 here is CASSPEWGAWQETQYF.